The 32 T cell receptor beta chains below all came from one sample that was sequenced in a study of cytomegalovirus exposure and HLA in healthy donors. TCRdb's copy holds only in-frame clones and misses some; the assay was immunoSEQ multiplex PCR. This table holds approximately 160,000 clones, less than 90% found once. Material: PBMCs. These receptors came from a woman aged 25 to 45 in good health and CMV-seronegative.

In the case of this clone: Distinct nucleotide sequences in the sample also encode this CDR3. The CDR3 DNA reads as TGTGCCAGCAGTGGACTAGCGGGAGGGCCAGATACGCAGTATTTT. This encodes CASSGLAGGPDTQYF. This chain joins TRBV6-1 and TRBJ2-3, with 14 bases matching TRBD2. Germline CDR1 and CDR2: MNHNS and SASEGT. After removal of 4 bases from V and 4 bases from J, the junction contained 1 base not matched to a gene. The length of the CDR3 is 15 residues.

The rearrangement links TRBV29-1 to TRBJ2-3; 13 bases are a match to TRBD2. The CDR3 spans 15 residues. Germline-derived CDR1 and CDR2 are SQVTM and ANQGSEA. Losses at the gene ends were 7 bases for V and 2 bases for J; bases not matched to a gene: 6. The CDR3 region is CSAGLAGATTDTQYF. In nucleotides, the CDR3 is TGCAGCGCCGGACTAGCGGGAGCGACCACAGATACGCAGTATTTT.

This chain joins TRBV29-1 and TRBJ2-1; D is perhaps TRBD2 (7 bases). With 3 bases removed from V and 2 bases from J, the gap between germline ends came to 11 bases. The CDR3 has 14 amino acids. The germline V gene encodes CDR1 SQVTM and CDR2 ANQGSEA. The DNA for the CDR3 is TGCAGCGTTGATCCGGGGGGCACCTACAATGAGCAGTTCTTC. It encodes CSVDPGGTYNEQFF.

This chain links TRBV6-5 with TRBJ2-7; the D gene is possibly TRBD1 (5 bases). Germline V CDR1 and CDR2: MNHEY, SVGAGI. The CDR3 runs 13 residues. V lost 5 bases and J lost 0, with 8 bases in between. The CDR3 sequence: CASSKGSSYEQYF. The CDR3 DNA reads TGTGCCAGCAGTAAGGGGTCCTCCTACGAGCAGTACTTC.

The chain recombines TRBV6-1 with TRBJ2-7, with D possibly being TRBD1 (5 bases). Trimming removed 6 bases at V and 0 bases at J, with 6 bases between. Germline-derived CDR1 and CDR2 are MNHNS and SASEGT. The CDR3 sequence is 12 residues long. Here the CDR3 reads CASRGVSYEQYF. The CDR3 DNA follows: TGTGCCAGCAGAGGGGTCTCCTACGAGCAGTACTTC.

The genes are TRBV7-8 and TRBJ2-7; TRBD1 is a possible D gene (6 bases). This CDR3 has 16 residues. Trimming shortened V by 5 bases and J by 0 bases, and 17 bases separated the two germline ends. Germline loops: CDR1 SGHVS, CDR2 FQNEAQ. The CDR3 sequence is CASSVNQGWSSYEQYF. CDR3 DNA sequence: TGTGCCAGCAGCGTTAACCAGGGGTGGTCCTCCTACGAGCAGTACTTC. The full variable domain, in which reference TRBV7-8 and TRBJ2-7 provide the parts outside the CDR3, is GAGVSQSPRYKVAKRGQDVALRCDPISGHVSLFWYQQALGQGPEFLTYFQNEAQLDKSGLPSDRFFAERPEGSVSTLKIQRTQQEDSAVYLCASSVNQGWSSYEQYFGPGTRLTVT.

The rearrangement joins TRBV11-1 to TRBJ2-7; perhaps TRBD1 as D (6 bases). The ends were cut back, 1 base at V and 4 bases at J, with 17 bases in the middle. The CDR3 contains 16 residues. Germline CDR1 reads SGHAT; CDR2 reads FQDESV (reference sequence). The CDR3 is CASSLGQAMTGYEQYF. The CDR3 DNA is TGTGCCAGCAGCTTAGGACAGGCCATGACTGGATACGAGCAGTACTTC.

V usage is TRBV6-4 and J usage is TRBJ2-3; D may be TRBD2 (5 bases). The CDR3 length is 14 residues. Trimming left V 3 bases short and J 3 bases short, with 10 bases between. Germline CDR1 MRHNA, CDR2 SNTAGT. For the CDR3, the DNA is TGTGCCAGCAGTGAGGGTAGCGATACAGATACGCAGTATTTT. Translation: CASSEGSDTDTQYF.

This clone occurred a few times. This chain connects TRBV30 to TRBJ1-2, with D unresolved. The length of the CDR3 is 13 residues. Germline values: CDR1 GTSNPN, CDR2 SVGIG (reference sequence). V was shortened by 0 bases and J by 8 bases, with 13 bases between the two germline ends. CDR3 DNA sequence: TGTGCCTGGAGTGTTCAGGACGTCAGCGGCTACACCTTC. Amino acid sequence: CAWSVQDVSGYTF.

CDR3: CASSVYSGQLSYEQYF. The DNA of the CDR3 is TGTGCCAGTAGTGTTTATTCGGGACAGCTCTCCTACGAGCAGTACTTC. The rearrangement links TRBV19 to TRBJ2-7; TRBD1 matches at 7 bases. CDR1 and CDR2 from the germline V gene are LNHDA and SQIVND (reference sequence). V was clipped by 5 bases and J by 0 bases; unmatched bases: 10. CDR3 length: 16 residues.

The chain couples TRBV6-1 to TRBJ2-1, with 9 bases fitting TRBD2. The CDR3 runs 16 residues. The V gene end was trimmed by 4 bases and the J gene end by 8 bases; junction bases not matched to a gene: 12. The germline CDR1 and CDR2 sequences are MNHNS and SASEGT. CDR3 region: CASSAYGTSLVDEQFF. CDR3 sequence (DNA): TGTGCCAGCAGTGCTTACGGGACTAGCCTTGTCGATGAGCAGTTCTTC.

V gene TRBV7-3 combines with J gene TRBJ2-2; D unresolved. The CDR3 is 14 residues long. Germline loops: CDR1 SGHTA, CDR2 FQGTGA. Trimming removed 1 base at V and 6 bases at J, with 9 bases between. The CDR3 loop reads CASSLSAMAGELFF. The CDR3 DNA is TGTGCCAGCAGCTTAAGCGCCATGGCCGGGGAGCTGTTTTTT.

The genes are TRBV5-4 and TRBJ1-5; 7 bases align to TRBD1. The CDR3 extends over 15 amino acids. After removal of 1 base from V and 4 bases from J, the junction contained 5 bases not matched to a gene. The germline gives CDR1 SGHNT, CDR2 YYREEE (reference sequence). The CDR3 protein is CASSLKGAYNQPQHF. As DNA, the CDR3 is TGTGCCAGCAGCTTGAAGGGGGCGTATAATCAGCCCCAGCATTTT.

Turning to this clone: This CDR3 is also generated by other DNA sequences in the sample. The genes are TRBV6-5 and TRBJ2-3; D unresolved. This CDR3 is built from 13 residues. Trimming took 8 bases from V and 1 from J, leaving 10 bases between them. Germline CDR1 MNHEY, CDR2 SVGAGI. This CDR3 is CASSRRGTDTQYF. CDR3 nucleotide sequence: TGTGCCAGCTCCCGTCGGGGCACAGATACGCAGTATTTT.

The J gene is TRBJ1-4, the V gene TRBV6-6, with 9 bases aligning to TRBD1. J gave up 6 bases and V 8 bases, and 1 base lay outside the gene matches. There are 12 residues in the CDR3. From germline, CDR1 is MNHNY and CDR2 SVGAGI (reference sequence). The CDR3 DNA reads TGTGCCAGCTGGGACAGGGATGAAAAACTGTTTTTT. Its translation: CASWDRDEKLFF.

The rearrangement uses TRBV27 and TRBJ2-7, with D perhaps TRBD1 (5 bases). The V gene lost 3 bases and the J gene lost 4 bases, with 16 bases spanning the gap. Per the germline V gene, CDR1 is MNHEY and CDR2 is SMNVEV (reference sequence). This CDR3 has 15 residues. CDR3 sequence reads: CASSLTKDMIYEQYF. The CDR3 coding sequence is TGTGCCAGCAGTTTGACGAAGGACATGATTTACGAGCAGTACTTC.

This chain links TRBV5-1 with TRBJ2-5; a possible D gene is TRBD2 (5 bases). Germline CDR1 SGHRS, CDR2 YFSETQ. V lost 0 bases to trimming and J lost 6 bases, with 15 bases between them. The length of the CDR3 is 15 residues. CDR3 region: CASSLEAGPSQTQYF. The DNA of the CDR3 is TGCGCCAGCAGCTTGGAGGCGGGTCCATCCCAGACCCAGTACTTC. Using reference TRBV5-1 and TRBJ2-5 for the parts outside the CDR3, the full variable domain is KAGVTQTPRYLIKTRGQQVTLSCSPISGHRSVSWYQQTPGQGLQFLFEYFSETQRNKGNFPGRFSGRQFSNSRSEMNVSTLELGDSALYLCASSLEAGPSQTQYFGPGTRLLVL.

This sequence joins TRBV5-1 and TRBJ1-4, with TRBD1 as a possible D gene (5 bases). Trimming removed 3 bases from V and 0 bases from J, with 12 bases in between. Germline assignment: CDR1 SGHRS and CDR2 YFSETQ. This CDR3 spans 16 amino acids. The CDR3: CASSSQKGPTNEKLFF. CDR3 DNA: TGCGCCAGCAGCTCGCAGAAGGGACCAACTAATGAAAAACTGTTTTTT.

V gene TRBV9 combines with J gene TRBJ1-1; D perhaps matches TRBD1 (5 bases). The V end was cut by 3 bases, the J end by 2 bases, with 11 bases between. This CDR3 region has 14 residues. Per germline, CDR1 SGDLS and CDR2 YYNGEE. The CDR3 reads CASSGRGDNTEAFF. The CDR3 DNA follows: TGTGCCAGCAGCGGCCGGGGGGATAACACTGAAGCTTTCTTT. The whole variable domain, remainder taken from reference TRBV9 and TRBJ1-1, is DSGVTQTPKHLITATGQRVTLRCSPRSGDLSVYWYQQSLDQGLQFLIQYYNGEERAKGNILERFSAQQFPDLHSELNLSSLELGDSALYFCASSGRGDNTEAFFGQGTRLTVV.

J is TRBJ2-5 and V is TRBV18; D not resolved. The germline gives CDR1 KGHSH, CDR2 LQKENI. The V gene lost 1 base and the J gene lost 4 bases, with 10 bases spanning the gap. This CDR3 has 14 residues. The CDR3 sequence is CASSPLDRGETQYF. In DNA form, the CDR3 reads TGTGCCAGCTCACCACTGGACCGAGGAGAGACCCAGTACTTC.

The chain is built from TRBV2 and TRBJ2-7; the D call may be TRBD1 or TRBD2 (6 bases each). The CDR3 sequence is 15 residues long. Germline V gene lookup returns CDR1 SNHLY and CDR2 FYNNEI. Trimming pared 4 bases from V and 6 bases from J, leaving 19 bases between. The CDR3 DNA reads as TGTGCCAGCAGTGTACAGGGAGGTCGACCGGGCGAGCAGTACTTC. Protein product: CASSVQGGRPGEQYF. The full variable domain, its missing parts supplied by reference TRBV2 and TRBJ2-7, is EPEVTQTPSHQVTQMGQEVILRCVPISNHLYFYWYRQILGQKVEFLVSFYNNEISEKSEIFDDQFSVERPDGSNFTLKIRSTKLEDSAMYFCASSVQGGRPGEQYFGPGTRLTVT.

The chain links TRBV5-1 to TRBJ1-1; D unresolved. V lost 3 bases to trimming and J lost 1 base, with 7 bases between them. The germline V gene has CDR1 SGHRS and CDR2 YFSETQ. The CDR3 sequence is 13 residues long. This CDR3 reads CASSWVGNTEAFF. The CDR3 DNA sequence: TGCGCCAGCAGCTGGGTGGGGAACACTGAAGCTTTCTTT. Full variable domain (rest looked up from reference TRBV5-1 and TRBJ1-1): KAGVTQTPRYLIKTRGQQVTLSCSPISGHRSVSWYQQTPGQGLQFLFEYFSETQRNKGNFPGRFSGRQFSNSRSEMNVSTLELGDSALYLCASSWVGNTEAFFGQGTRLTVV.

The CDR3 DNA sequence: TGTGCCACCAGCAGAGAAAAACTAGCCGGGGTTCATACGCAGTATTTT. It yields the protein CATSREKLAGVHTQYF. The genes are TRBV15 and TRBJ2-3; a possible D gene is TRBD2 (6 bases). CDR1 is LNHNV, CDR2 YYDKDF, per germline (reference sequence). CDR3 length equals 16 residues. V gave up 0 bases and J gave up 7 bases, with 17 bases separating them.

The V and J genes are TRBV6-6 and TRBJ1-2, with a weak D call TRBD1 (5 bases). This CDR3 is 13 amino acids long. The germline V and J ends were trimmed by 5 bases and 2 bases, with 9 bases remaining between them. CDR1 and CDR2 (germline): MNHNY, SVGAGI (reference sequence). CDR3 in DNA: TGTGCCAGCAGTCCCGACAGAAACTATGGCTACACCTTC. Amino acids: CASSPDRNYGYTF.

The V and J genes are TRBV7-3 and TRBJ2-5, with 9 bases aligning to TRBD1. Germline trimming cut 5 bases from V and 6 bases from J; bases unmatched to any gene: 4. The CDR3 spans 13 residues. Germline CDR1 and CDR2: SGHTA and FQGTGA. CDR3 nucleotide sequence: TGTGCCAGCAGCCCGGGACAGGGACAGACCCAGTACTTC. Residues: CASSPGQGQTQYF. The full variable domain, its missing parts supplied by reference TRBV7-3 and TRBJ2-5, is GAGVSQTPSNKVTEKGKYVELRCDPISGHTALYWYRQSLGQGPEFLIYFQGTGAADDSGLPNDRFFAVRPEGSVSTLKIQRTERGDSAVYLCASSPGQGQTQYFGPGTRLLVL.

Remarks on this clone: A junction boundary mismatches the germline segment, possibly from a read error. The chain is built from TRBV7-2 and TRBJ2-5, with D possibly matching TRBD1 (6 bases). Germline CDR1 SGHTA, CDR2 FQGNSA. The CDR3 totals 18 residues. CDR3 protein: CASSSTTAFRDNQGTQYF. CDR3 bases: TGTGCCAGCAGCTCCACAACTGCCTTTAGGGACAACCAAGGGACCCAGTACTTC. The full variable domain, completed using reference TRBV7-2 and TRBJ2-5, is GAGVSQSPSNKVTEKGKDVELRCDPISGHTALYWYRQSLGQGLEFLIYFQGNSAPDKSGLPSDRFSAERTGGSVSTLTIQRTQQEDSAVYLCASSSTTAFRDNQGTQYFGPGTRLLVL.

The V gene is TRBV5-6, the J gene TRBJ2-3; no clear D gene. CDR1 SGHDT and CDR2 YYEEEE come from the germline V gene. The CDR3 spans 14 residues. V lost 1 base and J lost 5, with 11 bases in between. CDR3 sequence: CASSLNTLGDTQYF. CDR3 nucleotide sequence: TGTGCCAGCAGCTTGAACACCCTGGGAGATACGCAGTATTTT.

The genes are TRBV13 and TRBJ2-1; D is perhaps TRBD1 or TRBD2 (6 bases each). CDR1 is PRHDT, CDR2 FYEKMQ, per germline (reference sequence). This CDR3 is built from 15 residues. V lost 5 bases, J lost 9 bases, and 20 bases lay in between. The CDR3 DNA follows: TGTGCCAGCAGCACCAGGACTCCTGGAGGGGGTGAGCAGTTCTTC. Translated: CASSTRTPGGGEQFF. The full variable domain, its missing parts supplied by reference TRBV13 and TRBJ2-1, is AAGVIQSPRHLIKEKRETATLKCYPIPRHDTVYWYQQGPGQDPQFLISFYEKMQSDKGSIPDRFSAQQFSDYHSELNMSSLELGDSALYFCASSTRTPGGGEQFFGPGTRLTVL.

This rearrangement joins TRBV5-5 to TRBJ2-3; no definite D call. There are 15 residues in the CDR3. Germline V gene lookup returns CDR1 SGHKS and CDR2 YYEKEE (reference sequence). Trimming shortened V by 4 bases and J by 0 bases, and 12 bases separated the two germline ends. The CDR3 protein is CASSAKGYSTDTQYF. The DNA of the CDR3 is TGTGCCAGCAGCGCTAAGGGCTATAGCACAGATACGCAGTATTTT.

This chain joins TRBV4-3 and TRBJ1-4; D remains unclear. Trimming removed 4 bases at V and 0 bases at J, with 6 bases between. The germline V gene has CDR1 LGHNA and CDR2 YSLEER. The CDR3 covers 14 residues. The CDR3 DNA is TGCGCCAGCAGCCCTTCACCAACTAATGAAAAACTGTTTTTT. Protein sequence: CASSPSPTNEKLFF.

The chain links TRBV2 to TRBJ1-2, with D unclear. The germline V gene encodes CDR1 SNHLY and CDR2 FYNNEI. Trimming cost V 6 bases and J 4 bases, with 18 bases left between them. The length of the CDR3 is 15 residues. CDR3 residues: CASRDTEQRAYGYTF. For the CDR3, the DNA is TGTGCCAGCAGGGATACCGAGCAAAGGGCCTATGGCTACACCTTC.

The CDR3 DNA is TGCGCCAGCAGCCAAGATGTTGCAACTAATGAAAAACTGTTTTTT. Translated, it gives CASSQDVATNEKLFF. The chain combines TRBV4-3 with TRBJ1-4; D gene unclear. Germline V gene lookup returns CDR1 LGHNA and CDR2 YSLEER. The CDR3 extends over 15 amino acids. The germline V and J ends were trimmed by 0 bases and 0 bases, with 5 bases remaining between them.